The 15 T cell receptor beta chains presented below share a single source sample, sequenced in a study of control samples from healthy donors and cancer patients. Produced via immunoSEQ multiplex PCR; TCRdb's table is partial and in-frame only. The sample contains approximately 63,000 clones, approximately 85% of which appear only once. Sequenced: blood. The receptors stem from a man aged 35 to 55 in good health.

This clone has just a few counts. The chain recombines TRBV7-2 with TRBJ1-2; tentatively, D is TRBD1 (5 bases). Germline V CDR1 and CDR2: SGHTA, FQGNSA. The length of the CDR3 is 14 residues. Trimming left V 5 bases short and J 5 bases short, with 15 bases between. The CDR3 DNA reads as TGTGCCAGCAGCCCGGCCGGGGGAGGATATGGCTACACCTTC. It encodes CASSPAGGGYGYTF.

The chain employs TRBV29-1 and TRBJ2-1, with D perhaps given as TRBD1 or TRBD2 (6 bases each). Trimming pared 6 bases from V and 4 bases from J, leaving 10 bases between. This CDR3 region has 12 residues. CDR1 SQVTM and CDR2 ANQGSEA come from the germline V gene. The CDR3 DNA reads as TGCAGCGTAGGAGGGGGTTACAATGAGCAGTTCTTC. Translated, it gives CSVGGGYNEQFF.

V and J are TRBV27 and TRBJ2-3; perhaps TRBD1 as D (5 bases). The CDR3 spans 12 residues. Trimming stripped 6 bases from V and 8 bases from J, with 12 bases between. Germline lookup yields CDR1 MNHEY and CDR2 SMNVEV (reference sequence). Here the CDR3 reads CASSHGQGTQYF. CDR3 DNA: TGTGCCAGCAGCCACGGGCAGGGTACGCAGTATTTT.

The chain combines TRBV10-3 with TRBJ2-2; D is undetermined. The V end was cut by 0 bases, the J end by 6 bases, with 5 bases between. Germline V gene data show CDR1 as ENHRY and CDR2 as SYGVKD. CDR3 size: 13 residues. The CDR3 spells CAISESSPGELFF. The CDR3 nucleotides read TGTGCCATCAGTGAGTCTAGCCCCGGGGAGCTGTTTTTT.

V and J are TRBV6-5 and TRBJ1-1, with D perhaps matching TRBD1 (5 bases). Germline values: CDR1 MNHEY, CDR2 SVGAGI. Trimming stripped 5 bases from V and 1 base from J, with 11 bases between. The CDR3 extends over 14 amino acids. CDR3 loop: CASSPREENTEAFF. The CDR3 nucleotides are TGTGCCAGCAGTCCCAGGGAGGAGAACACTGAAGCTTTCTTT.

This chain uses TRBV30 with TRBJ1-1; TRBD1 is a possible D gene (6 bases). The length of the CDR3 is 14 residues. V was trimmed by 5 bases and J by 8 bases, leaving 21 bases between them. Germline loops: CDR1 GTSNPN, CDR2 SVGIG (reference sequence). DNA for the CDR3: TGTGCCTGGGAGCCGACAGGAATGCGGGGAGAAGCTTTCTTT. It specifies CAWEPTGMRGEAFF.

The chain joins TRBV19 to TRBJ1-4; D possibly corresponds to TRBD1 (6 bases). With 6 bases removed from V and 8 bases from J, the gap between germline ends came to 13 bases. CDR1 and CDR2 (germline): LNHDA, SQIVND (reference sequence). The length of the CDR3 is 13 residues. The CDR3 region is CASRGQKREKLFF. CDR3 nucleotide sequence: TGTGCCAGTAGGGGACAAAAGCGGGAAAAACTGTTTTTT.

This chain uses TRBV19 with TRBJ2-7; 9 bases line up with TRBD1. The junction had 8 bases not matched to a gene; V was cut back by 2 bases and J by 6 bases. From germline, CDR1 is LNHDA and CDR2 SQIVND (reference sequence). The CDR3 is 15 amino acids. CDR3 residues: CASSINTGGLAEQYF. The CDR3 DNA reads TGTGCCAGTAGTATAAATACAGGGGGCTTGGCCGAGCAGTACTTC.

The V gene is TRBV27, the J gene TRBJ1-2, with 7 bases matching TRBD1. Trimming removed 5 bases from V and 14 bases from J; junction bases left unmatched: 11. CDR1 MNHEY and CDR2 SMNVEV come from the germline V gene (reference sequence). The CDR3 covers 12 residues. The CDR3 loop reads CASSLIGDRATF. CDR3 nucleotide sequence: TGTGCCAGCAGTCTGATCGGAGACAGGGCGACCTTC.

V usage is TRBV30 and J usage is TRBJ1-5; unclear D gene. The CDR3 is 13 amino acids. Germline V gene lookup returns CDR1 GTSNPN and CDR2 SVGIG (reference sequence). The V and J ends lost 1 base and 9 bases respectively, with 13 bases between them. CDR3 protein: CAWSGGPILPQHF. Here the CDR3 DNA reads TGTGCCTGGAGTGGAGGGCCAATTTTGCCCCAGCATTTT.

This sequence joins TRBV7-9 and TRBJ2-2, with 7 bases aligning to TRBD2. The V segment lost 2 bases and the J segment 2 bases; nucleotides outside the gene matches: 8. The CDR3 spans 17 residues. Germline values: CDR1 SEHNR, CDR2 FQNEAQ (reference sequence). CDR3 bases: TGTGCCAGCAGCTTAAATGGTGCTAGCGGAAACACCGGGGAGCTGTTTTTT. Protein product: CASSLNGASGNTGELFF.

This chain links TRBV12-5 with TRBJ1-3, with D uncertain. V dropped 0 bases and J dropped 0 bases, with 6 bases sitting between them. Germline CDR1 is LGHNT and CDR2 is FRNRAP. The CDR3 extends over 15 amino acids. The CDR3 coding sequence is TGTGCTAGTGGTTTGGTGGCAGGCTCTGGAAACACCATATATTTT. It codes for CASGLVAGSGNTIYF.

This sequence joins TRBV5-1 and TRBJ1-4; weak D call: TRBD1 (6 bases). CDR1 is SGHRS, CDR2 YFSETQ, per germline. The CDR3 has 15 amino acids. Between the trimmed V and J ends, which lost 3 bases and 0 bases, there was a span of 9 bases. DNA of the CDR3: TGCGCCAGCAGCTCCGGACAGCCAACTAATGAAAAACTGTTTTTT. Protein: CASSSGQPTNEKLFF.

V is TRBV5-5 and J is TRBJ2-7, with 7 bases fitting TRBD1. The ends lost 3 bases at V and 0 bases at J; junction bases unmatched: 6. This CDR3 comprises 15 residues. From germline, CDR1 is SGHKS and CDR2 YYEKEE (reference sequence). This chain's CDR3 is CASSSSRDSSYEQYF. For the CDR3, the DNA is TGTGCCAGCAGCTCGTCCCGGGACAGCTCCTACGAGCAGTACTTC.

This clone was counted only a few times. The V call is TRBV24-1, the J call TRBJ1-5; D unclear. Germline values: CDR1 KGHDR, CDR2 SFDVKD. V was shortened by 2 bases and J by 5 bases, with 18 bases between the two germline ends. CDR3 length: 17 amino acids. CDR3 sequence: CATSDSPPHSEDQPQHF. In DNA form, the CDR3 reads TGTGCCACCAGTGATTCCCCCCCCCACTCCGAGGATCAGCCCCAGCATTTT.